Presented here are 21 T cell receptor beta chains from one specimen sequenced in a study of T cell repertoires in cytomegalovirus infection. TCRdb re-derived calls from the reads in MiXCR, one entry per CDR3 protein. Here the sample spans a few hundred thousand distinct CDR3 sequences, about 13% being singletons. Sequencing was carried out using PBMCs. The origin of the receptors is a human donor in good health (CMV status not recorded). Some clones in this sample may be carry-over from other donors' samples.

This clonotype has a count of ten or more. The chain uses TRBV7-3 and TRBJ2-3, with 10 positions matching TRBD2. Germline V CDR1 and CDR2: SGHTA, FQGTGA. This CDR3 region has 14 residues. V shed 1 base and J 10 bases; nucleotides not matched to a gene: 5. In DNA form, the CDR3 reads TGTGCCAGCAGCTTAAATGGGGGACTAGCGCCGCAGTATTTT. Its protein product is CASSLNGGLAPQYF.

This clonotype was found a few times. The V gene is TRBV5-6, the J gene TRBJ2-3, with TRBD2 matching over 8 bases. Germline V gene lookup returns CDR1 SGHDT and CDR2 YYEEEE. J was trimmed by 2 bases and V by 3 bases; bases with no gene match: 8. This CDR3 has 16 residues. The CDR3 is CASSWGSGETTDTQYF. CDR3 nucleotides: TGTGCCAGCAGCTGGGGTAGCGGGGAGACCACAGATACGCAGTATTTT. The whole variable domain, remainder taken from reference TRBV5-6 and TRBJ2-3, is DAGVTQSPTHLIKTRGQQVTLRCSPKSGHDTVSWYQQALGQGPQFIFQYYEEEERQRGNFPDRFSGHQFPNYSSELNVNALLLGDSALYLCASSWGSGETTDTQYFGPGTRLTVL.

This clonotype came up many times. The V and J genes are TRBV6-6 and TRBJ1-1; D perhaps matches TRBD1 (6 bases). This CDR3 spans 12 amino acids. The V end lost 7 bases, the J end lost 11 bases, and 17 bases lay between the germline ends. Germline CDR1 and CDR2: MNHNY and SVGAGI (reference sequence). CDR3 in amino acids: CASINRDLDAFF. The CDR3 DNA reads as TGTGCCAGCATTAACAGGGATTTGGACGCTTTCTTT.

This clonotype was observed at least ten times. V usage is TRBV7-2 and J usage is TRBJ2-3, with a tentative D call TRBD2 (5 bases). There are 12 residues in the CDR3. Trimming removed 5 bases at V and 8 bases at J, with 11 bases between. Germline CDR1 reads SGHTA; CDR2 reads FQGNSA. CDR3 amino acids: CASSPNRGTQYF. For the CDR3, the DNA is TGTGCCAGCAGCCCAAACCGGGGTACGCAGTATTTT.

In its sample, this clonotype was seen many times. The V gene is TRBV7-9, the J gene TRBJ2-5; TRBD2 aligns across 7 bases. The germline V gene has CDR1 SEHNR and CDR2 FQNEAQ (reference sequence). The CDR3 has 16 amino acids. The ends lost 5 bases at V and 2 bases at J; junction bases unmatched: 11. CDR3 in DNA: TGTGCCAGCAGCGTGTACCTGGGGACTACACAAGAGACCCAGTACTTC. This gives the protein CASSVYLGTTQETQYF.

This clonotype was observed many times. This chain joins TRBV4-1 and TRBJ1-1; TRBD1 might be the D (5 bases). The CDR3 is made up of 14 amino acids. Germline loops: CDR1 MGHRA, CDR2 YSYEKL. The germline V and J ends were trimmed by 1 base and 0 bases, with 6 bases remaining between them. The CDR3 here is CASSQGGVNTEAFF. CDR3 nucleotide sequence: TGCGCCAGCAGCCAAGGGGGGGTGAACACTGAAGCTTTCTTT.

J is TRBJ2-7 and V is TRBV20-1; no firm D call. Germline V gene data show CDR1 as DFQATT and CDR2 as SNEGSKA (reference sequence). V was clipped by 0 bases and J by 2 bases, with 11 bases between them. The CDR3 has 14 residues. The CDR3 here is CSARDLGIPYEQYF. The CDR3 DNA reads TGCAGTGCTAGAGATCTGGGGATCCCCTACGAGCAGTACTTC.

The CDR3 reads CASNEGGVKNEQYF. CDR3 DNA sequence: TGTGCCAGCAATGAAGGGGGCGTTAAGAACGAGCAGTACTTC. The V and J genes are TRBV28 and TRBJ2-7; 7 bases are a match to TRBD1. The V gene end was trimmed by 7 bases and the J gene end by 5 bases; junction bases not matched to a gene: 11. The CDR3 runs to 14 residues. The germline gives CDR1 MDHEN, CDR2 SYDVKM.

The chain links TRBV10-3 to TRBJ2-7; 7 nucleotides match TRBD2. The CDR3 consists of 14 residues. The germline V gene has CDR1 ENHRY and CDR2 SYGVKD. V lost 4 bases and J lost 3; bases outside the gene matches: 6. This CDR3 reads CAISVPTSIYEQYF. The CDR3 coding sequence is TGTGCCATCAGTGTTCCGACTAGCATCTACGAGCAGTACTTC.

At least ten counts were recorded for this clonotype. V and J are TRBV2 and TRBJ2-5; 10 bases align to TRBD2. This CDR3 spans 15 amino acids. The J segment lost 0 bases and the V segment lost 6 bases, leaving 4 bases of the junction unmatched. Looked up from germline, CDR1 is SNHLY and CDR2 is FYNNEI. CDR3 coding DNA: TGTGCCAGCAGCGAGGGGACTAGCGACCAAGAGACCCAGTACTTC. This translates into CASSEGTSDQETQYF.

This clonotype has a handful of counts. The chain combines TRBV28 with TRBJ1-4; no definite D call. This CDR3 has 15 residues. Germline assignment: CDR1 MDHEN and CDR2 SYDVKM. The V end was cut by 5 bases, the J end by 8 bases, with 18 bases between. CDR3 in amino acids: CASSATSVLSEKLFF. For the CDR3, the DNA is TGTGCCAGCAGTGCCACAAGCGTCCTGAGCGAAAAACTGTTTTTT.

This clonotype came up many times. The CDR3 DNA sequence: TGTGCCAGCCTACTAGCGGGGGGGCCATTTGAGCAGTTCTTC. Translation gives CASLLAGGPFEQFF. The rearrangement uses TRBV7-2 and TRBJ2-1, with TRBD2 matching over 13 bases. CDR1 is SGHTA, CDR2 FQGNSA, per germline. This CDR3 is 14 amino acids long. Trimming removed 8 bases from V and 9 bases from J; junction bases left unmatched: 7.

This clonotype was detected a few times. The chain links TRBV2 to TRBJ1-5; no clear D gene. Germline assignment: CDR1 SNHLY and CDR2 FYNNEI. There are 13 residues in the CDR3. The V end was cut by 4 bases, the J end by 5 bases, with 9 bases between. The CDR3: CASSVLDYQPQHF. The DNA for the CDR3 is TGTGCCAGCAGTGTGTTAGATTATCAGCCCCAGCATTTT.

The chain joins TRBV7-9 to TRBJ1-1; D uncertain. V was trimmed by 6 bases and J by 5 bases, leaving 10 bases between them. Germline CDR1 and CDR2: SEHNR and FQNEAQ (reference sequence). There are 12 residues in the CDR3. In nucleotides, the CDR3 is TGTGCCAGCAGGCTTAGCGTGACTGAAGCTTTCTTT. Its translation: CASRLSVTEAFF. Full variable domain (outside the CDR3, taken from reference TRBV7-9 and TRBJ1-1): DTGVSQNPRHKITKRGQNVTFRCDPISEHNRLYWYRQTLGQGPEFLTYFQNEAQLEKSRLLSDRFSAERPKGSFSTLEIQRTEQGDSAMYLCASRLSVTEAFFGQGTRLTVV.

V is TRBV29-1 and J is TRBJ2-3; 13 nucleotides line up with TRBD2. Germline V gives CDR1 SQVTM, CDR2 ANQGSEA. CDR3 length equals 16 residues. V lost 0 bases, J lost 4 bases, and 4 bases stayed unmatched. As DNA, the CDR3 is TGCAGCGTTGAAGAATTGGGACTAGCGGGGTCAGATACGCAGTATTTT. This encodes CSVEELGLAGSDTQYF.

The V gene is TRBV5-6, the J gene TRBJ2-7, with 10 bases that match TRBD1. V trimming: 0 bases; J trimming: 3 bases; junction bases outside the gene matches: 9. The germline CDR1 and CDR2 sequences are SGHDT and YYEEEE. CDR3 length: 17 residues. CDR3 loop: CASSLEVWDRGYYEQYF. The CDR3 DNA reads TGTGCCAGCAGCTTGGAGGTGTGGGACAGGGGATACTACGAGCAGTACTTC.

This chain links TRBV28 with TRBJ1-3; TRBD1 is a possible D gene (6 bases). Between the trimmed V and J ends, which lost 5 bases and 1 base, there was a span of 12 bases. CDR1 and CDR2 (germline): MDHEN, SYDVKM. The CDR3 sequence is 15 residues long. The DNA for the CDR3 is TGTGCCAGCAGTGCGCAACAGGGTTCTGGAAACACCATATATTTT. Protein product: CASSAQQGSGNTIYF.

V usage is TRBV5-1 and J usage is TRBJ1-5, with 7 positions matching TRBD1. Germline lookup yields CDR1 SGHRS and CDR2 YFSETQ. J lost 6 bases, V lost 3 bases, and 6 bases had no gene match. This CDR3 comprises 14 residues. CDR3 nucleotides: TGCGCCAGCAGCTCCACAGGGGATATTCAGCCCCAGCATTTT. Amino acids: CASSSTGDIQPQHF. Filled out from reference TRBV5-1 and TRBJ1-5, the complete variable domain reads KAGVTQTPRYLIKTRGQQVTLSCSPISGHRSVSWYQQTPGQGLQFLFEYFSETQRNKGNFPGRFSGRQFSNSRSEMNVSTLELGDSALYLCASSSTGDIQPQHFGDGTRLSIL.

The chain uses TRBV27 and TRBJ1-1; TRBD1 agrees at 9 bases. Trimming removed 8 bases from V and 5 bases from J; junction bases left unmatched: 3. Germline CDR1 is MNHEY and CDR2 is SMNVEV (reference sequence). This CDR3 is 12 amino acids long. CDR3 DNA sequence: TGTGCCAGCCGGACAGGGGCAACTGAAGCTTTCTTT. Translated, it gives CASRTGATEAFF.

The chain uses TRBV18 and TRBJ2-7, with a tentative D call TRBD2 (5 bases). The CDR3 is 14 residues long. CDR1 KGHSH and CDR2 LQKENI come from the germline V gene. V dropped 0 bases and J dropped 3 bases, with 9 bases sitting between them. In nucleotides, the CDR3 is TGTGCCAGCTCACCACCCGGGGATTTCTACGAGCAGTACTTC. It codes for CASSPPGDFYEQYF.

This clonotype was picked up many times. The chain couples TRBV7-2 to TRBJ2-5, with a weak D call TRBD1 (6 bases). Trimming stripped 5 bases from V and 4 bases from J, with 20 bases between. The CDR3 runs 16 residues. Per the germline V gene, CDR1 is SGHTA and CDR2 is FQGNSA. The CDR3 is CASSASLVGAGETQYF. The CDR3, as DNA: TGTGCCAGCAGCGCTTCACTAGTGGGGGCTGGAGAGACCCAGTACTTC. The entire variable domain, with the rest obtained from reference TRBV7-2 and TRBJ2-5, is as follows: GAGVSQSPSNKVTEKGKDVELRCDPISGHTALYWYRQSLGQGLEFLIYFQGNSAPDKSGLPSDRFSAERTGGSVSTLTIQRTQQEDSAVYLCASSASLVGAGETQYFGPGTRLLVL.